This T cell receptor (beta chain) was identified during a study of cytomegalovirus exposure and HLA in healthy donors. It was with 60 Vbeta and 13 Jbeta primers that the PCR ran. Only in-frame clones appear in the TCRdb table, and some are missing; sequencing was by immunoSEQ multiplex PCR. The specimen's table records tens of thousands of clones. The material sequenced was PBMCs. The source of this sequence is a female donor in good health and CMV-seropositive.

CDR3 amino acids: CASSQVQTSGGTDTQYF. The DNA for the CDR3 is TGTGCCAGCAGCCAAGTTCAGACTAGCGGGGGCACAGATACGCAGTATTTT. The chain is built from TRBV4-2 and TRBJ2-3, with TRBD2 matching 11 bases. This CDR3 is 17 amino acids long. V dropped 1 base and J dropped 1; count of bases not matched to a gene: 4. The germline CDR1 and CDR2 sequences are LGHNA and YNFKEQ.